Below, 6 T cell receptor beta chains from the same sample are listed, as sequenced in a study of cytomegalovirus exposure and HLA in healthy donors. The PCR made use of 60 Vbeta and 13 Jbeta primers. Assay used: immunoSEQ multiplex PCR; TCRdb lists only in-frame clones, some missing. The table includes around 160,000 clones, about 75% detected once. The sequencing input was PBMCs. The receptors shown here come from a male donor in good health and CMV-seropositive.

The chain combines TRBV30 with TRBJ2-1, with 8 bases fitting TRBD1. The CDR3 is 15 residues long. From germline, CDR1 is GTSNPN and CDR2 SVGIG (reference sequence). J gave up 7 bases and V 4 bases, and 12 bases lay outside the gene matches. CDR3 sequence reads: CAWTKRDRTRNEQFF. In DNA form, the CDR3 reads TGTGCCTGGACGAAAAGGGACAGGACAAGGAATGAGCAGTTCTTC.

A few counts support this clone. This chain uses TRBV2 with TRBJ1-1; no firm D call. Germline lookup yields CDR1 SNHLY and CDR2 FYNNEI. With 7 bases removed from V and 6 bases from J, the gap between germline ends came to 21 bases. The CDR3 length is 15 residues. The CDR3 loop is CASKQFKLTDSEAFF. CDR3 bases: TGTGCCAGCAAACAGTTTAAACTAACGGACTCTGAAGCTTTCTTT. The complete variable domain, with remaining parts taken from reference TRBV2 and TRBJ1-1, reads EPEVTQTPSHQVTQMGQEVILRCVPISNHLYFYWYRQILGQKVEFLVSFYNNEISEKSEIFDDQFSVERPDGSNFTLKIRSTKLEDSAMYFCASKQFKLTDSEAFFGQGTRLTVV.

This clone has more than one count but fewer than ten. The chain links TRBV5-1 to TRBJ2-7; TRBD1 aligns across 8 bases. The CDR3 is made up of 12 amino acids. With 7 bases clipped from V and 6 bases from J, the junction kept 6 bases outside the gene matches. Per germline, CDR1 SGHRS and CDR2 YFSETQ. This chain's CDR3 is CASHTTGGEQYF. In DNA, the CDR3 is TGCGCCAGCCATACCACAGGGGGCGAGCAGTACTTC.

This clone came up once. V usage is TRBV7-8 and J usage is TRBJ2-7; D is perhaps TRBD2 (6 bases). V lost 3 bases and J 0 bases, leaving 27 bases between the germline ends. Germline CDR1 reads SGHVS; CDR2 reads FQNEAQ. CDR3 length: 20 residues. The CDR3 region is CASSFGSPPNMGPSSYEQYF. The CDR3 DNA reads TGTGCCAGCAGCTTCGGGAGCCCCCCTAACATGGGGCCTAGCTCCTACGAGCAGTACTTC.

CDR3 protein: CASSPQGTGGNYEQYF. DNA of the CDR3: TGTGCCAGCTCACCACAGGGGACAGGGGGCAACTACGAGCAGTACTTC. V and J are TRBV18 and TRBJ2-7, with TRBD1 matching over 12 bases. CDR1 and CDR2 (germline): KGHSH, LQKENI. V was clipped by 1 base and J by 3 bases; unmatched bases: 4. The CDR3 loop spans 16 amino acids.

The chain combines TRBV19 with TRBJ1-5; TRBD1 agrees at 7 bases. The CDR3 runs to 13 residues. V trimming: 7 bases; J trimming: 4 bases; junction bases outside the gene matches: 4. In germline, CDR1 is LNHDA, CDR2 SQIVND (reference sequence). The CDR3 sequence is CASTETGNQPQHF. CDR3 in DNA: TGTGCCAGTACTGAGACAGGGAATCAGCCCCAGCATTTT. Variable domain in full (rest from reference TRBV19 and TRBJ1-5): DGGITQSPKYLFRKEGQNVTLSCEQNLNHDAMYWYRQDPGQGLRLIYYSQIVNDFQKGDIAEGYSVSREKKESFPLTVTSAQKNPTAFYLCASTETGNQPQHFGDGTRLSIL.